The 21 T cell receptor beta chains listed next were all sequenced from one sample in a study of T cell responses to AZD1222 COVID-19 vaccine. Data came from immunoSEQ multiplex PCR; TCRdb stores just in-frame clones and leaves some out. The sample lists around 150,000 clones, roughly 92% seen once, with roughly 1.3% in the top ten. The sequenced sample was peripheral blood, obtained 28 days after the second AZD1222 dose. The receptor source for this set is an adult who received the AZD1222 COVID-19 vaccine.

The chain joins TRBV9 to TRBJ2-5; D uncertain. V lost 3 bases to trimming and J lost 2 bases, with 14 bases between them. CDR1 SGDLS and CDR2 YYNGEE come from the germline V gene. The CDR3 totals 15 residues. The CDR3 sequence: CASSARGAEQETQYF. In DNA form, the CDR3 reads TGTGCCAGCAGCGCACGAGGTGCGGAACAAGAGACCCAGTACTTC.

This chain's CDR3 is CASSPGVDPGQGNTIYF. The CDR3 DNA is TGTGCCAGCTCACCTGGGGTGGACCCGGGACAAGGGAACACCATATATTTT. The gene calls are TRBV18 and TRBJ1-3, with a possible D match to TRBD1 (6 bases). This CDR3 spans 17 amino acids. In germline, CDR1 is KGHSH, CDR2 LQKENI. Trimming removed 3 bases at V and 7 bases at J, with 22 bases between.

The rearrangement uses TRBV11-2 and TRBJ2-1; D is unresolved. CDR1 is SGHAT, CDR2 FQNNGV, per germline. The CDR3 consists of 12 residues. V was trimmed by 1 base and J by 8 bases, leaving 6 bases between them. The chain's CDR3 is CASSLASYEQFF. For the CDR3, the DNA is TGTGCCAGCAGCTTAGCTTCTTATGAGCAGTTCTTC.

The J gene is TRBJ1-2, the V gene TRBV28, with D uncertain. This CDR3 contains 12 residues. Germline V CDR1 and CDR2: MDHEN, SYDVKM. V dropped 10 bases and J dropped 2 bases, with 11 bases sitting between them. CDR3 protein: CATMTGNYGYTF. CDR3 bases: TGTGCCACCATGACCGGGAACTATGGCTACACCTTC.

Only a few counts were recorded for this clone. The chain combines TRBV4-3 with TRBJ2-3, with TRBD2 matching 8 bases. The CDR3 is 15 amino acids. Germline values: CDR1 LGHNA, CDR2 YSLEER. Germline trimming cut 4 bases from V and 4 bases from J; bases unmatched to any gene: 7. The CDR3 region is CASSLRAGVADTQYF. The CDR3 nucleotides read TGCGCCAGCAGCCTGCGAGCGGGGGTGGCAGATACGCAGTATTTT.

V gene TRBV9 combines with J gene TRBJ2-7; D uncertain. Trimming left V 0 bases short and J 2 bases short, with 6 bases between. Germline CDR1 is SGDLS and CDR2 is YYNGEE. CDR3 length: 13 residues. CDR3 amino acids: CASSVEDAYEQYF. As DNA, the CDR3 is TGTGCCAGCAGCGTAGAGGATGCCTACGAGCAGTACTTC.

This clone has only a few counts. The chain has TRBV9 and TRBJ2-4; 7 bases fit TRBD2. The junction had 9 bases not matched to a gene; V was cut back by 4 bases and J by 8 bases. Germline V lookup: CDR1 SGDLS, CDR2 YYNGEE. The CDR3 loop spans 14 amino acids. The CDR3 sequence: CASSIRLAGDIQYF. CDR3 bases: TGTGCCAGCAGCATTCGACTAGCCGGGGACATTCAGTACTTC.

The genes are TRBV5-1 and TRBJ1-3; D unresolved. V was cut by 2 bases and J by 0 bases, with 21 bases left in between. This CDR3 spans 19 amino acids. CDR1 and CDR2 (germline): SGHRS, YFSETQ. The CDR3, as DNA: TGCGCCAGCAGCTTCACAGTGCCACCGAGTTCAAGCTCTGGAAACACCATATATTTT. The encoded protein is CASSFTVPPSSSSGNTIYF.

The genes are TRBV28 and TRBJ2-7; TRBD2 might be the D (5 bases). This CDR3 is built from 13 residues. Germline CDR1 reads MDHEN; CDR2 reads SYDVKM. V was cut by 3 bases and J by 7 bases, with 13 bases left in between. Here the CDR3 reads CASSFGVNSEQYF. CDR3 sequence (DNA): TGTGCCAGCAGTTTCGGGGTGAATTCTGAGCAGTACTTC.

The chain combines TRBV28 with TRBJ2-3, with 12 bases matching TRBD2. This CDR3 spans 18 amino acids. CDR1 and CDR2 (germline): MDHEN, SYDVKM. V gave up 2 bases and J gave up 2 bases; unmatched junction bases: 8. CDR3 sequence: CASSLLQLAGGVTDTQYF. The CDR3 region has the DNA TGTGCCAGCAGTTTACTCCAACTAGCGGGGGGCGTCACAGATACGCAGTATTTT.

The rearrangement links TRBV7-2 to TRBJ1-2; D is possibly TRBD1 (5 bases). Germline lookup yields CDR1 SGHTA and CDR2 FQGNSA. Trimming removed 5 bases at V and 2 bases at J, with 15 bases between. This CDR3 comprises 15 residues. DNA of the CDR3: TGTGCCAGCAGCCAAACGATACAGGTGAACTATGGCTACACCTTC. It is translated as CASSQTIQVNYGYTF.

This clone was detected a few times. The rearrangement uses TRBV19 and TRBJ1-5; D may be TRBD1 (5 bases). The CDR3 runs 17 residues. Looked up from germline, CDR1 is LNHDA and CDR2 is SQIVND (reference sequence). Trimming stripped 6 bases from V and 7 bases from J, with 25 bases between. Here the CDR3 reads CASRKGVDSFYTQPQHF. Written as DNA, the CDR3 is TGTGCCAGTAGGAAGGGCGTCGACAGCTTCTACACGCAGCCCCAGCATTTT.

The rearrangement links TRBV6-5 to TRBJ2-5, with D maybe TRBD2 (6 bases). CDR3 length: 13 residues. V dropped 7 bases and J dropped 2 bases, with 11 bases sitting between them. Germline-derived CDR1 and CDR2 are MNHEY and SVGAGI. For the CDR3, the DNA is TGTGCCAGCACCAAACGGGGGCAAGAGACCCAGTACTTC. Translation gives CASTKRGQETQYF.

The chain uses TRBV14 and TRBJ1-1, with D tentatively TRBD1 (5 bases). The CDR3 has 14 residues. V lost 4 bases to trimming and J lost 7 bases, with 16 bases between them. Germline values: CDR1 SGHDN, CDR2 FVKESK. The CDR3 region is CASSRDVQGVEAFF. The CDR3 coding sequence is TGTGCCAGCAGCCGAGACGTCCAGGGAGTTGAAGCTTTCTTT.

This chain joins TRBV5-8 and TRBJ1-5; D ambiguous. Germline V CDR1 and CDR2: SGHTS, YDEGEE. This CDR3 spans 15 amino acids. Trimming shortened V by 1 base and J by 3 bases, and 11 bases separated the two germline ends. The CDR3 spells CASSLSSLYNQPQHF. CDR3 coding DNA: TGTGCCAGCAGCTTGTCCTCCCTTTACAATCAGCCCCAGCATTTT.

The chain is built from TRBV7-3 and TRBJ1-1; 9 bases map to TRBD1. V gave up 3 bases and J gave up 0 bases; unmatched junction bases: 2. Per germline, CDR1 SGHTA and CDR2 FQGTGA. This CDR3 region has 15 residues. CDR3 residues: CASSLGTGMNTEAFF. The CDR3 DNA sequence: TGTGCCAGCAGCTTGGGGACAGGGATGAACACTGAAGCTTTCTTT.

The chain joins TRBV13 to TRBJ1-1; no definite D call. Between the trimmed V and J ends, which lost 1 base and 6 bases, there was a span of 9 bases. The germline CDR1 and CDR2 sequences are PRHDT and FYEKMQ (reference sequence). The CDR3 loop spans 13 amino acids. The CDR3 is CASSLASRPEAFF. The CDR3 DNA reads as TGTGCCAGCAGCTTAGCCTCCCGACCTGAAGCTTTCTTT.

This clone appeared a single time. The gene calls are TRBV19 and TRBJ1-1; 10 bases line up with TRBD1. Unmatched junction bases numbered 4, after V lost 5 bases and J lost 7 bases. Germline-derived CDR1 and CDR2 are LNHDA and SQIVND (reference sequence). This CDR3 has 13 residues. The CDR3 DNA is TGTGCCAGTAGTGACAGGGGGCGACTTGAAGCTTTCTTT. It translates to CASSDRGRLEAFF.

CDR3 region: CATGPGLLSGSYNSPLHF. The CDR3 DNA sequence: TGTGCCACCGGACCGGGTCTCCTGTCCGGCTCCTATAATTCACCCCTCCACTTT. V and J are TRBV15 and TRBJ1-6; no reliable D call. The germline V gene has CDR1 LNHNV and CDR2 YYDKDF (reference sequence). The CDR3 consists of 18 residues. V was clipped by 8 bases and J by 0 bases, with 20 bases between them.

The chain couples TRBV4-2 to TRBJ2-6; TRBD1 matches at 7 bases. The CDR3 runs 13 residues. With V trimmed by 8 bases and J by 4 bases, 2 bases remained unmatched. The germline CDR1 and CDR2 sequences are LGHNA and YNFKEQ. CDR3 loop: CASGRGGANVLTF. DNA of the CDR3: TGTGCCAGCGGCAGGGGGGGGGCCAACGTCCTGACTTTC.

This rearrangement joins TRBV10-3 to TRBJ2-5; 7 nucleotides line up with TRBD1. Unmatched junction bases numbered 4, after V lost 3 bases and J lost 0 bases. Per germline, CDR1 ENHRY and CDR2 SYGVKD. This CDR3 has 15 amino acids. In DNA, the CDR3 is TGTGCCATCAGTGAAGGGACAGCCGACCAAGAGACCCAGTACTTC. This codes for CAISEGTADQETQYF.